These 20 T cell receptor beta chains were all obtained from the same sample, sequenced in a study of blood T cell repertoires in COVID-19. TCRdb's copy holds only in-frame clones and misses some; the assay was immunoSEQ multiplex PCR. Of 95,000 to 150,000 clones in the sample, 85% to 90% were seen once. Sequencing used peripheral blood. The receptors were gathered from a man at least 80 years old with active or convalescent COVID-19.

This clone has just one count. The CDR3 spells CASRTGTGGSPLHF. The CDR3 DNA sequence: TGTGCCAGCAGGACCGGGACAGGGGGTTCACCCCTCCACTTT. The chain couples TRBV6-5 to TRBJ1-6, with 11 bases lining up with TRBD1. Trimming cost V 6 bases and J 9 bases; bases outside gene matches: 4. This CDR3 has 14 amino acids. Germline V CDR1 and CDR2: MNHEY, SVGAGI.

This chain links TRBV15 with TRBJ1-1, with TRBD1 matching over 7 bases. Germline loops: CDR1 LNHNV, CDR2 YYDKDF (reference sequence). This CDR3 is built from 14 residues. Unmatched junction bases numbered 10, after V lost 0 bases and J lost 12 bases. The CDR3 DNA sequence: TGTGCCACCAGCAGAGATTGGGACAGCTTTTTTACTTTCTTT. Residues: CATSRDWDSFFTFF.

V gene TRBV25-1 combines with J gene TRBJ2-4; a weak D match, TRBD2 (5 bases). Trimming pared 4 bases from V and 1 base from J, leaving 8 bases between. CDR3 length equals 14 residues. Germline V gives CDR1 MGHDK, CDR2 SYGVNS. The CDR3 sequence: CASSVGGAKNIQYF. CDR3 sequence (DNA): TGTGCCAGCAGTGTTGGCGGGGCCAAAAACATTCAGTACTTC.

V gene TRBV9 combines with J gene TRBJ1-4; D perhaps matches TRBD1 (6 bases). The CDR3 has 15 residues. Germline assignment: CDR1 SGDLS and CDR2 YYNGEE. V dropped 4 bases and J dropped 5 bases, with 15 bases sitting between them. This CDR3 is CASSPQGRLNEKLFF. The CDR3 coding sequence is TGTGCCAGCAGCCCTCAGGGGCGGCTGAATGAAAAACTGTTTTTT.

V usage is TRBV27 and J usage is TRBJ1-1; 8 bases agree with TRBD1. CDR3 length: 13 amino acids. After removal of 3 bases from V and 4 bases from J, the junction contained 1 base not matched to a gene. The germline gives CDR1 MNHEY, CDR2 SMNVEV (reference sequence). CDR3: CASSFTGGTEAFF. Here the CDR3 DNA reads TGTGCCAGCAGTTTCACAGGGGGCACTGAAGCTTTCTTT.

CDR3 residues: CAWSPVRGESRTEAFF. CDR3 sequence (DNA): TGTGCCTGGAGCCCAGTGCGGGGGGAATCGCGGACTGAAGCTTTCTTT. The gene calls are TRBV30 and TRBJ1-1, with a possible D match to TRBD1 (5 bases). Per the germline V gene, CDR1 is GTSNPN and CDR2 is SVGIG (reference sequence). This CDR3 spans 16 amino acids. The ends were cut back, 3 bases at V and 5 bases at J, with 22 bases in the middle.

The chain is built from TRBV5-1 and TRBJ1-4; 7 bases are shared with TRBD1. Trimming at V came to 0 bases and at J to 7 bases, leaving 0 bases not matched to a gene. The length of the CDR3 is 13 residues. Per the germline V gene, CDR1 is SGHRS and CDR2 is YFSETQ. In DNA form, the CDR3 reads TGCGCCAGCAGCTTGGAGGGGGCTGAAAAACTGTTTTTT. Its protein is CASSLEGAEKLFF.

V and J are TRBV4-1 and TRBJ1-2, with TRBD1 matching 7 bases. The CDR3 totals 15 residues. Per germline, CDR1 MGHRA and CDR2 YSYEKL. V gave up 2 bases and J gave up 3 bases; unmatched junction bases: 6. The CDR3 region is CASSQRGQADYGYTF. The CDR3 nucleotides are TGCGCCAGCAGCCAACGAGGACAGGCGGACTATGGCTACACCTTC.

The V call is TRBV19, the J call TRBJ1-1, with TRBD1 matching over 8 bases. The V segment lost 6 bases and the J segment 0 bases; nucleotides outside the gene matches: 3. Germline V lookup: CDR1 LNHDA, CDR2 SQIVND (reference sequence). The CDR3 is 14 amino acids. The CDR3 protein is CASRGQGMNTEAFF. The CDR3, as DNA: TGTGCCAGTAGAGGACAGGGAATGAACACTGAAGCTTTCTTT. The full variable domain, with the rest looked up from reference TRBV19 and TRBJ1-1, is DGGITQSPKYLFRKEGQNVTLSCEQNLNHDAMYWYRQDPGQGLRLIYYSQIVNDFQKGDIAEGYSVSREKKESFPLTVTSAQKNPTAFYLCASRGQGMNTEAFFGQGTRLTVV.

The V and J genes are TRBV15 and TRBJ2-7; D is undetermined. V lost 6 bases, J lost 6 bases, and 18 bases lay in between. The CDR3 is made up of 14 amino acids. Germline V gene data show CDR1 as LNHNV and CDR2 as YYDKDF (reference sequence). CDR3 residues: CATRKRIEISEQYF. The CDR3, as DNA: TGTGCCACCAGGAAGCGCATCGAAATCTCCGAGCAGTACTTC.

V is TRBV3-1 (or the pseudogene TRBV3-2) and J is TRBJ1-1; 8 bases align to TRBD1. The length of the CDR3 is 14 residues. From germline, CDR1 is LGHDT and CDR2 YNNKEL (reference sequence). Trimming removed 4 bases from V and 5 bases from J; junction bases left unmatched: 6. DNA for the CDR3: TGTGCCAGCAGCCGACAGGGGATGGTAACTGAAGCTTTCTTT. Amino acid sequence: CASSRQGMVTEAFF.

The chain carries TRBV6-2 or TRBV6-3 and TRBJ1-5; 8 bases fit TRBD1. The CDR3 spans 13 residues. V was pared by 5 bases and J by 8 bases, with 5 bases of the junction left unmatched. CDR1 MNHEY and CDR2 SVGEGT come from the germline V gene. The CDR3 is CASSDTGGEPQHF. The CDR3 DNA reads TGTGCCAGCAGTGATACAGGGGGGGAGCCCCAGCATTTT.

The gene calls are TRBV2 and TRBJ2-1; 13 nucleotides agree with TRBD2. The trim removed 5 bases at V and 8 bases at J, leaving 6 bases unmatched. From germline, CDR1 is SNHLY and CDR2 FYNNEI. CDR3 length: 15 residues. The CDR3, as DNA: TGTGCCAGCAGTTACGGGACTAGCGGGACTCATGAGCAGTTCTTC. It translates to CASSYGTSGTHEQFF.

V is TRBV27 and J is TRBJ2-2; 7 bases are shared with TRBD2. Germline loops: CDR1 MNHEY, CDR2 SMNVEV (reference sequence). This CDR3 is built from 16 residues. Losses at the gene ends were 5 bases for V and 1 base for J; bases not matched to a gene: 7. The CDR3 reads CASSPLGGGNTGELFF. The CDR3, as DNA: TGTGCCAGCAGTCCGTTGGGCGGGGGGAACACCGGGGAGCTGTTTTTT.

The rearrangement joins TRBV28 to TRBJ1-4; D perhaps matches TRBD1 (6 bases). Germline CDR1 is MDHEN and CDR2 is SYDVKM. This CDR3 is built from 17 residues. Trimming took off 4 bases at V and 4 bases at J, with 19 bases between the two ends. This CDR3 reads CASSYGTPPGGNEKLFF. In DNA, the CDR3 is TGTGCCAGCAGTTACGGGACACCCCCGGGAGGTAATGAAAAACTGTTTTTT.

The CDR3 DNA follows: TGTGCCAGCAGCTCTCAGGGGGGAGATGGCTACACCTTC. It translates to CASSSQGGDGYTF. This sequence joins TRBV5-4 and TRBJ1-2; 7 bases map to TRBD1. After removal of 3 bases from V and 6 bases from J, the junction contained 5 bases not matched to a gene. This CDR3 has 13 amino acids. Germline V CDR1 and CDR2: SGHNT, YYREEE (reference sequence).

The V and J genes are TRBV10-3 and TRBJ2-3; maybe TRBD2 (5 bases). The germline gives CDR1 ENHRY, CDR2 SYGVKD. V was shortened by 4 bases and J by 2 bases, with 16 bases between the two germline ends. The CDR3 has 16 amino acids. CDR3: CAISGTAERNTDTQYF. CDR3 coding DNA: TGTGCCATCAGTGGAACAGCGGAGCGCAACACAGATACGCAGTATTTT.

The genes are TRBV14 and TRBJ2-7; the match to TRBD1 covers 8 bases. CDR1 is SGHDN and CDR2 is FVKESK in the germline V gene. V lost 1 base to trimming and J lost 3 bases; unmatched junction nucleotides: 5. This CDR3 is built from 15 residues. CDR3 sequence: CASSQGRTGIYEQYF. The CDR3 DNA reads TGTGCCAGCAGCCAAGGACGGACAGGGATCTACGAGCAGTACTTC.

The gene calls are TRBV18 and TRBJ2-5; tentative D call: TRBD2 (6 bases). CDR3 length: 14 amino acids. Germline V lookup: CDR1 KGHSH, CDR2 LQKENI. Trimming cost V 3 bases and J 2 bases, with 10 bases left between them. The CDR3 region has the DNA TGTGCCAGCTCACCGGGACTCATGCAAGAGACCCAGTACTTC. Translating it yields CASSPGLMQETQYF. The whole variable domain, filled in from reference TRBV18 and TRBJ2-5, reads NAGVMQNPRHLVRRRGQEARLRCSPMKGHSHVYWYRQLPEEGLKFMVYLQKENIIDESGMPKERFSAEFPKEGPSILRIQQVVRGDSAAYFCASSPGLMQETQYFGPGTRLLVL.

This chain uses TRBV10-2 with TRBJ2-1; the D gene is possibly TRBD1 (5 bases). Trimming cost V 5 bases and J 7 bases, with 18 bases left between them. In germline, CDR1 is WSHSY, CDR2 SAAADI. CDR3 length: 15 amino acids. The CDR3 DNA reads TGCGCCAGCAGTCTAAACAAGGGGTCAGGAAATGAGCAGTTCTTC. Its protein is CASSLNKGSGNEQFF.